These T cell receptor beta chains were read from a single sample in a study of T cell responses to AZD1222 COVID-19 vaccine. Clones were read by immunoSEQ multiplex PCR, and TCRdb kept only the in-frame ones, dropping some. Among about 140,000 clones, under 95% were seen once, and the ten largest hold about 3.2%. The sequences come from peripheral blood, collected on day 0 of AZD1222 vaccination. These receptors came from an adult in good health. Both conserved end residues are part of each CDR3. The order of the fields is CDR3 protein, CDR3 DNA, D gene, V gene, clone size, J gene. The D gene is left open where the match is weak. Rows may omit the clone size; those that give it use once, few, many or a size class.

CDR3: CAWSKKASGYTDTQYF
DNA: TGTGCCTGGAGTAAAAAGGCCTCGGGGTACACAGATACGCAGTATTTT
D: .
V: TRBV30
size: once
J: TRBJ2-3

CDR3: CASSLGGYPISEGEQYF
DNA: TGCGCCAGCAGCTTGGGAGGCTACCCCATTAGCGAGGGGGAGCAGTACTTC
D: .
V: TRBV5-1
size: many
J: TRBJ2-7

CDR3: CASSKTASGGPPVQYF
DNA: TGTGCCAGCAGCAAAACCGCTAGCGGGGGGCCCCCGGTGCAGTATTTT
D: TRBD2
V: TRBV7-2
size: .
J: TRBJ2-3

CDR3: CASSLGQDNYGYTF
DNA: TGTGCCAGCAGTTTAGGGCAGGATAACTATGGCTACACCTTC
D: .
V: TRBV28
size: .
J: TRBJ1-2

CDR3: CASSFGRFYGYTF
DNA: TGTGCCAGCAGTTTTGGGCGGTTCTATGGCTACACCTTC
D: .
V: TRBV28
size: .
J: TRBJ1-2

CDR3: CASSYSRGYEQFF
DNA: TGTGCCAGCAGTTACTCGAGAGGGTATGAGCAGTTCTTC
D: .
V: TRBV6-5
size: .
J: TRBJ2-1

CDR3: CASSLPTTLTDTQYF
DNA: TGTGCCAGCAGTTTACCGACTACCCTCACAGATACGCAGTATTTT
D: .
V: TRBV28
size: .
J: TRBJ2-3

CDR3: CASSLQGSEKLFF
DNA: TGTGCCAGCAGTTTACAGGGGAGCGAAAAACTGTTTTTT
D: .
V: TRBV28
size: .
J: TRBJ1-4

CDR3: CASGLDLGLQGYEQFF
DNA: TGTGCTAGTGGTTTGGACCTTGGACTTCAGGGTTATGAGCAGTTCTTC
D: .
V: TRBV12-5
size: .
J: TRBJ2-1

CDR3: CASSPGTEAFF
DNA: TGTGCCAGCAGCCCCGGGACCGAAGCTTTCTTT
D: .
V: TRBV6-6
size: .
J: TRBJ1-1

CDR3: CASSLEGTGSEGNTIYF
DNA: TGTGCCAGCAGCTTGGAGGGGACGGGTTCGGAAGGAAACACCATATATTTT
D: .
V: TRBV7-3
size: .
J: TRBJ1-3

CDR3: CARREDAQRSSGELFF
DNA: TGTGCCAGAAGAGAGGACGCCCAGAGATCATCCGGGGAGCTGTTTTTT
D: .
V: TRBV5-3
size: .
J: TRBJ2-2

CDR3: CASSRVPGRHYEQYF
DNA: TGCGCCAGCAGTCGAGTCCCAGGCAGACACTACGAGCAGTACTTC
D: .
V: TRBV23-1
size: .
J: TRBJ2-7

CDR3: CASLTTQGNTIYF
DNA: TGTGCCAGTTTAACGACCCAAGGGAACACCATATATTTT
D: .
V: TRBV12-3/TRBV12-4
size: .
J: TRBJ1-3

CDR3: CASSLASDRDDEKLFF
DNA: TGCGCCAGCAGCTTGGCATCGGACAGGGACGATGAAAAACTGTTTTTT
D: TRBD1
V: TRBV5-1
size: .
J: TRBJ1-4

CDR3: CATTSDGTYEQYF
DNA: TGTGCCACCACCAGCGACGGAACCTACGAGCAGTACTTC
D: .
V: TRBV15
size: .
J: TRBJ2-7

CDR3: CASSIDRASGGGTGELFF
DNA: TGTGCCAGTAGTATAGATCGCGCTAGCGGGGGGGGTACCGGGGAGCTGTTTTTT
D: TRBD2
V: TRBV19
size: .
J: TRBJ2-2

CDR3: CAISTPGLAGVGSPNEQFF
DNA: TGTGCCATCAGTACTCCGGGACTAGCGGGAGTAGGATCACCCAATGAGCAGTTCTTC
D: TRBD2
V: TRBV10-3
size: .
J: TRBJ2-1

CDR3: CAWSDRQVVKETQYF
DNA: TGTGCCTGGAGCGACAGACAGGTCGTGAAAGAGACCCAGTACTTC
D: .
V: TRBV30
size: .
J: TRBJ2-5

CDR3: CASSLTGTGTYEQYF
DNA: TGTGCCAGCAGTCTAACCGGGACAGGAACCTACGAGCAGTACTTC
D: TRBD1
V: TRBV27
size: once
J: TRBJ2-7

CDR3: CASRPSPQAWYEAIQYF
DNA: TGTGCCAGCAGACCCTCCCCACAGGCGTGGTACGAGGCCATTCAGTACTTC
D: .
V: TRBV28
size: .
J: TRBJ2-4

CDR3: CASSPYPSGYNEQFF
DNA: TGTGCCAGCAGCCCGTACCCTAGCGGGTACAATGAGCAGTTCTTC
D: TRBD2
V: TRBV7-2
size: .
J: TRBJ2-1

CDR3: CASSTGPGSYEQYF
DNA: TGTGCCAGTAGTACTGGGCCAGGATCCTACGAGCAGTACTTC
D: .
V: TRBV19
size: .
J: TRBJ2-7

CDR3: CGTGADNQPQHF
DNA: TGTGGAACAGGGGCGGACAATCAGCCCCAGCATTTT
D: TRBD1
V: TRBV2
size: .
J: TRBJ1-5

CDR3: CSASLSAPNGELFF
DNA: TGCAGTGCTAGTTTAAGCGCCCCTAACGGGGAGCTGTTTTTT
D: .
V: TRBV20-1
size: once
J: TRBJ2-2

CDR3: CASSQGLAGGVDTQYF
DNA: TGTGCCAGCAGCCAGGGACTAGCGGGAGGAGTAGATACGCAGTATTTT
D: TRBD2
V: TRBV6-6
size: .
J: TRBJ2-3

CDR3: CASGLTAISGNTIYF
DNA: TGTGCTAGCGGCCTGACGGCAATCTCTGGAAACACCATATATTTT
D: .
V: TRBV28
size: .
J: TRBJ1-3

CDR3: CAWSDSILQARF
DNA: TGTGCCTGGAGCGACTCGATACTTCAGGCCCGCTTT
D: .
V: TRBV30
size: .
J: TRBJ1-1

CDR3: CASSLNSGRRYEQYF
DNA: TGTGCCAGCAGCCTAAATAGCGGGAGAAGATACGAGCAGTACTTC
D: TRBD2
V: TRBV14
size: once
J: TRBJ2-7

CDR3: CASSYAGQGVDGYTF
DNA: TGTGCCAGCAGTTACGCGGGACAGGGGGTCGATGGCTACACCTTC
D: TRBD1
V: TRBV6-5
size: .
J: TRBJ1-2

CDR3: CASSLARGTGRMNTEAFF
DNA: TGCGCCAGCAGCTTGGCCCGGGGGACAGGCCGTATGAACACTGAAGCTTTCTTT
D: TRBD1
V: TRBV5-1
size: .
J: TRBJ1-1

CDR3: CSVESLLRGYTEAFF
DNA: TGCAGCGTTGAATCCCTCCTCAGGGGATACACTGAAGCTTTCTTT
D: .
V: TRBV29-1
size: .
J: TRBJ1-1

CDR3: CASSDILAGDEQYF
DNA: TGTGCCAGCAGTGATATCCTAGCGGGAGACGAGCAGTACTTC
D: TRBD2
V: TRBV27
size: .
J: TRBJ2-7

CDR3: CASSFGSGVANNEQFF
DNA: TGTGCCAGCAGTTTCGGTTCGGGAGTGGCAAACAATGAGCAGTTCTTC
D: .
V: TRBV27
size: once
J: TRBJ2-1

CDR3: CASSLDLGPEEQYF
DNA: TGTGCCAGCAGCCTGGATCTCGGGCCGGAAGAGCAGTACTTC
D: .
V: TRBV5-4
size: .
J: TRBJ2-7

CDR3: CASSLSPGRVNEQFF
DNA: TGCGCCAGCAGCTTGTCGCCCGGGAGAGTTAATGAGCAGTTCTTC
D: .
V: TRBV5-1
size: .
J: TRBJ2-1

CDR3: CASVAPGGYEQYF
DNA: TGTGCCAGCGTTGCCCCGGGGGGCTACGAGCAGTACTTC
D: TRBD2
V: TRBV2
size: .
J: TRBJ2-7

CDR3: CTSSQESDWEVPGKTTEAFF
DNA: TGCACCAGCAGTCAGGAGTCGGACTGGGAGGTCCCAGGAAAAACCACTGAAGCTTTCTTT
D: .
V: TRBV1
size: .
J: TRBJ1-1

CDR3: CASSLGRAGGISYEQYF
DNA: TGTGCCAGCAGCTTAGGCCGAGCGGGAGGCATCAGCTACGAGCAGTACTTC
D: TRBD2
V: TRBV11-2
size: .
J: TRBJ2-7

CDR3: CASSQTGQASPGGYTF
DNA: TGCGCCAGCAGCCAAACAGGACAGGCATCCCCGGGGGGCTACACCTTC
D: TRBD1
V: TRBV4-1
size: .
J: TRBJ1-2

CDR3: CASNWGLGGNQPQHF
DNA: TGTGCCAGCAACTGGGGACTGGGTGGCAATCAGCCCCAGCATTTT
D: .
V: TRBV2
size: .
J: TRBJ1-5

CDR3: CASSSKGQGLSSGANVLTF
DNA: TGTGCCAGCAGCTCGAAGGGACAGGGGTTGAGCTCTGGGGCCAACGTCCTGACTTTC
D: TRBD1
V: TRBV5-8
size: .
J: TRBJ2-6

CDR3: CASSETAFRAVNTEAFF
DNA: TGTGCCAGCAGTGAAACGGCGTTCCGGGCCGTGAACACTGAAGCTTTCTTT
D: .
V: TRBV6-1
size: .
J: TRBJ1-1

CDR3: CASGLALAGSNTQYF
DNA: TGTGCTAGTGGTTTGGCGCTAGCGGGAAGTAATACGCAGTATTTT
D: TRBD2
V: TRBV12-5
size: .
J: TRBJ2-3

CDR3: CASSGAVYEQYF
DNA: TGTGCCAGCAGTGGTGCAGTCTACGAGCAGTACTTC
D: .
V: TRBV12-3/TRBV12-4
size: once
J: TRBJ2-7

CDR3: CASSLAGTHDPYEQYF
DNA: TGTGCCAGCAGTTTGGCCGGGACACACGATCCCTACGAGCAGTACTTC
D: .
V: TRBV28
size: .
J: TRBJ2-7

CDR3: CAAVTGTGSYEQYF
DNA: TGTGCCGCCGTAACCGGGACAGGGTCCTACGAGCAGTACTTC
D: TRBD1
V: TRBV10-3
size: .
J: TRBJ2-7

CDR3: CASSQDQVNTEAFF
DNA: TGTGCCAGCAGCCAAGATCAGGTGAACACTGAAGCTTTCTTT
D: .
V: TRBV4-2
size: .
J: TRBJ1-1

CDR3: CASSLVGTNEKLFF
DNA: TGTGCCAGCAGCTTGGTTGGGACTAATGAAAAACTGTTTTTT
D: .
V: TRBV5-6
size: .
J: TRBJ1-4

CDR3: CASPEGGPSYNEQFF
DNA: TGTGCCAGCCCGGAGGGGGGGCCCTCCTACAATGAGCAGTTCTTC
D: .
V: TRBV27
size: .
J: TRBJ2-1

CDR3: CATAGDGGNEQFF
DNA: TGTGCCACCGCGGGAGACGGCGGCAATGAGCAGTTCTTC
D: TRBD2
V: TRBV24-1
size: .
J: TRBJ2-1